These T cell receptor beta chains were read from a single sample in a study of cytomegalovirus exposure and HLA in healthy donors. The table came from immunoSEQ multiplex PCR; TCRdb's copy has only in-frame clones and leaves some out. The table shows about 120,000 clones, with roughly 70% occurring only once. Sequencing input: PBMCs. The receptor source for this set is a woman younger than 30 in good health and CMV-seronegative. CDR3s include the opening cysteine and the closing phenylalanine or tryptophan. The order of the fields is CDR3 length, clone size, D gene, V gene, J gene, CDR3 protein, CDR3 DNA. A D gene is named only where the DNA matches it firmly. Not all rows give a size; the values are once, few, many and, for expanded clones, a class.

length: 18
size: NA
D: TRBD2
V: TRBV5-1
J: TRBJ2-3
CDR3: CASSLEGASGGSTDTQYF
DNA: TGCGCCAGCAGCTTGGAGGGAGCTAGCGGGGGTAGCACAGATACGCAGTATTTT

length: 12
size: NA
D: NA
V: TRBV29-1
J: TRBJ1-1
CDR3: CSVGQFFTEAFF
DNA: TGCAGCGTTGGACAGTTCTTCACTGAAGCTTTCTTT

length: 16
size: NA
D: TRBD2
V: TRBV5-1
J: TRBJ2-2
CDR3: CASSLDPSGNTGELFF
DNA: TGCGCCAGCAGCTTGGATCCTAGCGGGAACACCGGGGAGCTGTTTTTT

length: 14
size: NA
D: NA
V: TRBV27
J: TRBJ2-7
CDR3: CASRRAQGLVEQYF
DNA: TGTGCCAGCAGACGGGCGCAGGGTCTCGTCGAGCAGTACTTC

length: 15
size: few
D: TRBD2
V: TRBV27
J: TRBJ2-3
CDR3: CASSLGLASTDTQYF
DNA: TGTGCCAGCAGTCTAGGACTAGCTAGCACAGATACGCAGTATTTT

length: 15
size: NA
D: NA
V: TRBV4-1
J: TRBJ2-1
CDR3: CASSQAPRSYNEQFF
DNA: TGCGCCAGCAGCCAAGCTCCCCGGTCCTACAATGAGCAGTTCTTC

length: 16
size: once
D: TRBD1
V: TRBV6-6
J: TRBJ2-7
CDR3: CASSLFSGGISYEQYF
DNA: TGTGCCAGCAGCCTCTTTTCAGGGGGCATCTCCTACGAGCAGTACTTC

length: 13
size: NA
D: NA
V: TRBV5-6
J: TRBJ1-3
CDR3: CASSFGAGNTIYF
DNA: TGTGCCAGCAGCTTCGGGGCTGGAAACACCATATATTTT

length: 13
size: NA
D: NA
V: TRBV28
J: TRBJ2-7
CDR3: CASGKEGPYEQYF
DNA: TGTGCCAGCGGTAAGGAGGGCCCCTACGAGCAGTACTTC

length: 16
size: NA
D: NA
V: TRBV6-1
J: TRBJ2-7
CDR3: CASSEGGRVVATEQYF
DNA: TGTGCCAGCAGTGAAGGGGGGCGGGTCGTAGCCACCGAGCAGTACTTC

length: 12
size: once
D: NA
V: TRBV5-6
J: TRBJ2-7
CDR3: CASSLIHGEQYF
DNA: TGTGCCAGCAGCTTGATCCACGGCGAGCAGTACTTC

length: 12
size: NA
D: NA
V: TRBV5-4
J: TRBJ2-7
CDR3: CASSGSSYEQYF
DNA: TGTGCCAGCAGCGGTTCGTCCTACGAGCAGTACTTC

length: 15
size: few
D: NA
V: TRBV30
J: TRBJ2-3
CDR3: CAWNGGFASTDTQYF
DNA: TGTGCCTGGAACGGGGGATTTGCTAGCACAGATACGCAGTATTTT

length: 16
size: NA
D: TRBD1
V: TRBV28
J: TRBJ2-7
CDR3: CASSPSTGTGAYEQYF
DNA: TGTGCCAGCAGTCCGTCCACGGGGACAGGGGCCTACGAGCAGTACTTC

length: 15
size: NA
D: NA
V: TRBV19
J: TRBJ2-3
CDR3: CASSFWAGGTDTQYF
DNA: TGTGCCAGTAGTTTTTGGGCAGGGGGCACAGATACGCAGTATTTT

length: 15
size: NA
D: TRBD2
V: TRBV29-1
J: TRBJ2-2
CDR3: CSVPRGAGNTGELFF
DNA: TGCAGCGTCCCGCGGGGGGCGGGGAACACCGGGGAGCTGTTTTTT

length: 15
size: NA
D: TRBD2
V: TRBV9
J: TRBJ2-3
CDR3: CASSLTSGEGDTQYF
DNA: TGTGCCAGCAGCCTTACTAGCGGGGAGGGAGATACGCAGTATTTT

length: 17
size: NA
D: TRBD1
V: TRBV6-1
J: TRBJ2-5
CDR3: CASSERFRDRPQETQYF
DNA: TGTGCCAGCAGTGAACGATTTCGGGACAGGCCTCAAGAGACCCAGTACTTC

length: 15
size: NA
D: NA
V: TRBV9
J: TRBJ1-2
CDR3: CASRDTLGGTYGYTF
DNA: TGTGCCAGCAGAGATACCCTAGGGGGAACCTATGGCTACACCTTC

length: 19
size: NA
D: NA
V: TRBV5-1
J: TRBJ1-6
CDR3: CASSLAGLEGLRQNSPLHF
DNA: TGCGCCAGCAGCTTGGCCGGGTTGGAAGGCTTACGTCAAAATTCACCCCTCCACTTT

length: 16
size: NA
D: NA
V: TRBV27
J: TRBJ2-5
CDR3: CASSLSRTSSQETQYF
DNA: TGTGCCAGCAGTTTATCCCGTACTTCTAGCCAAGAGACCCAGTACTTC

length: 16
size: NA
D: TRBD1
V: TRBV19
J: TRBJ1-5
CDR3: CASSPSTGSYHQPQHF
DNA: TGTGCCAGTAGCCCATCGACAGGGTCTTATCATCAGCCCCAGCATTTT

length: 13
size: NA
D: NA
V: TRBV28
J: TRBJ1-1
CDR3: CASKYYQNTEAFF
DNA: TGTGCCAGCAAGTACTACCAGAACACTGAAGCTTTCTTT

length: 17
size: NA
D: TRBD1
V: TRBV6-1
J: TRBJ1-2
CDR3: CASSEALWDRGPGGYTF
DNA: TGTGCCAGCAGTGAAGCTCTTTGGGACAGGGGGCCGGGGGGCTACACCTTC

length: 16
size: NA
D: TRBD1
V: TRBV18
J: TRBJ1-6
CDR3: CASSRDQGAENSPLHF
DNA: TGTGCCAGCTCGCGGGACCAGGGGGCAGAAAATTCACCCCTCCACTTT

length: 15
size: few
D: NA
V: TRBV5-1
J: TRBJ2-5
CDR3: CASSLVGGASETQYF
DNA: TGCGCCAGCAGCTTGGTGGGGGGGGCCTCCGAGACCCAGTACTTC

length: 12
size: NA
D: NA
V: TRBV29-1
J: TRBJ1-4
CDR3: CSVAVSREKLFF
DNA: TGCAGCGTAGCCGTTTCTAGAGAAAAACTGTTTTTT

length: 14
size: NA
D: NA
V: TRBV6-6
J: TRBJ2-2
CDR3: CASSYSLAAGELFF
DNA: TGTGCCAGCAGTTACTCCTTAGCAGCCGGGGAGCTGTTTTTT

length: 14
size: NA
D: NA
V: TRBV5-1
J: TRBJ1-1
CDR3: CASSLALPNTEAFF
DNA: TGCGCCAGCAGCTTGGCCCTTCCGAACACTGAAGCTTTCTTT

length: 15
size: NA
D: NA
V: TRBV6-5
J: TRBJ1-1
CDR3: CASSTAGQLNTEAFF
DNA: TGTGCCAGCAGTACAGCGGGACAACTGAACACTGAAGCTTTCTTT

length: 13
size: NA
D: TRBD1
V: TRBV2
J: TRBJ2-7
CDR3: CASSTLQGYEQYF
DNA: TGTGCCAGCAGTACATTACAGGGGTACGAGCAGTACTTC

length: 18
size: NA
D: NA
V: TRBV5-1
J: TRBJ1-4
CDR3: CASSLGSYGGLTNEKLFF
DNA: TGCGCCAGCAGCTTGGGATCCTACGGGGGTTTGACTAATGAAAAACTGTTTTTT

length: 16
size: NA
D: TRBD2
V: TRBV4-2
J: TRBJ2-5
CDR3: CASSPAGGHSQETQYF
DNA: TGTGCCAGCAGCCCAGCGGGGGGGCATTCCCAAGAGACCCAGTACTTC

length: 13
size: NA
D: NA
V: TRBV5-1
J: TRBJ1-3
CDR3: CASSLGTGNTIYF
DNA: TGCGCCAGCAGCTTGGGGACAGGAAACACCATATATTTT

length: 13
size: NA
D: TRBD1
V: TRBV6-1
J: TRBJ1-4
CDR3: CASKGQGNEKLFF
DNA: TGTGCCAGCAAAGGACAGGGCAATGAAAAACTGTTTTTT

length: 14
size: few
D: NA
V: TRBV30
J: TRBJ1-6
CDR3: CAWSVQEYNSPLHF
DNA: TGTGCCTGGAGTGTACAGGAGTATAATTCCCCCCTCCACTTT

length: 15
size: NA
D: NA
V: TRBV6-5
J: TRBJ2-3
CDR3: CASSYSLATTDTQYF
DNA: TGTGCCAGCAGTTACTCCTTAGCTACGACAGATACGCAGTATTTT

length: 13
size: NA
D: NA
V: TRBV5-1
J: TRBJ2-1
CDR3: CASSFNRGGEQFF
DNA: TGCGCCAGCAGCTTCAACAGGGGGGGTGAGCAGTTCTTC

length: 15
size: NA
D: NA
V: TRBV19
J: TRBJ1-1
CDR3: CASSPLGGMNTEAFF
DNA: TGTGCCAGTAGTCCCCTAGGGGGTATGAACACTGAAGCTTTCTTT

length: 16
size: NA
D: TRBD1
V: TRBV5-1
J: TRBJ2-5
CDR3: CASSLGQGSRGETQYF
DNA: TGCGCCAGCAGCTTGGGACAGGGGAGTAGGGGTGAGACCCAGTACTTC

length: 11
size: NA
D: NA
V: TRBV19
J: TRBJ1-1
CDR3: CASSIGPEAFF
DNA: TGTGCCAGTAGTATTGGGCCCGAAGCTTTCTTT

length: 12
size: NA
D: TRBD1
V: TRBV19
J: TRBJ1-1
CDR3: CASRDSNTEAFF
DNA: TGTGCCAGCCGGGACAGCAACACTGAAGCTTTCTTT

length: 17
size: NA
D: NA
V: TRBV4-1
J: TRBJ1-2
CDR3: CASSRIQGIPNNYGYTF
DNA: TGCGCCAGCAGCCGGATACAGGGAATTCCAAATAACTATGGCTACACCTTC

length: 14
size: NA
D: TRBD1
V: TRBV30
J: TRBJ1-3
CDR3: CAWRQTGGRNTIYF
DNA: TGTGCCTGGAGACAAACAGGGGGCAGAAACACCATATATTTT

length: 14
size: few
D: NA
V: TRBV30
J: TRBJ2-1
CDR3: CACERDINYNEQFF
DNA: TGTGCCTGCGAGAGGGACATAAACTACAATGAGCAGTTCTTC

length: 13
size: few
D: NA
V: TRBV28
J: TRBJ1-1
CDR3: CASSPSGALKAFF
DNA: TGTGCCAGCAGTCCGTCAGGGGCGCTGAAAGCTTTCTTT

length: 18
size: NA
D: TRBD1
V: TRBV5-6
J: TRBJ1-2
CDR3: CASSLVGDRGPPGDGYTF
DNA: TGTGCCAGCAGCTTGGTAGGGGACAGGGGCCCGCCCGGGGATGGCTACACCTTC

length: 17
size: NA
D: NA
V: TRBV5-4
J: TRBJ2-3
CDR3: CASSSRFGLLHTDTQYF
DNA: TGTGCCAGCAGCTCGCGATTCGGACTTCTACACACAGATACGCAGTATTTT

length: 14
size: few
D: NA
V: TRBV6-6
J: TRBJ1-1
CDR3: CASSLHAENTEAFF
DNA: TGTGCCAGCAGTTTACATGCAGAGAACACTGAAGCTTTCTTT

length: 15
size: NA
D: TRBD2
V: TRBV10-3
J: TRBJ2-3
CDR3: CAISLAGEYTDTQYF
DNA: TGTGCCATCAGCCTAGCGGGGGAGTACACAGATACGCAGTATTTT

length: 16
size: few
D: NA
V: TRBV28
J: TRBJ1-5
CDR3: CASSPQAPLGNQPQHF
DNA: TGTGCCAGCAGTCCACAGGCCCCATTGGGCAATCAGCCCCAGCATTTT

length: 16
size: NA
D: TRBD2
V: TRBV7-2
J: TRBJ2-3
CDR3: CASSARLAGGTDTQYF
DNA: TGTGCCAGCAGCGCAAGACTAGCGGGGGGCACAGATACGCAGTATTTT

length: 13
size: NA
D: TRBD2
V: TRBV11-3
J: TRBJ2-1
CDR3: CASSLGLANEQFF
DNA: TGTGCCAGCAGCTTGGGACTAGCGAATGAGCAGTTCTTC

length: 14
size: few
D: NA
V: TRBV7-9
J: TRBJ1-6
CDR3: CASSSGGQGSPLHF
DNA: TGTGCCAGCAGCTCGGGGGGTCAAGGTTCACCCCTCCACTTT

length: 17
size: NA
D: TRBD2
V: TRBV18
J: TRBJ2-3
CDR3: CASSPPGLAGRADTQYF
DNA: TGTGCCAGCTCACCACCGGGACTAGCGGGGAGAGCAGATACGCAGTATTTT